A single sample is the source of the 24 T cell receptor beta chains below, sequenced in a study of shared clonotypes between healthy human individuals. Method: immunoSEQ multiplex PCR; TCRdb's copy keeps in-frame clones and lacks some. In the table there are approximately 640,000 clones, about 78% of which are singletons. Sequencing input: memory CD4+ T cells sorted from blood. Subset: CD45RA-negative fraction. The receptors derive from a woman between 25 and 40 years old in good health.

In its sample, this clone was seen a few times. V gene TRBV28 combines with J gene TRBJ2-5; D gene unclear. The CDR3 loop spans 12 amino acids. Germline values: CDR1 MDHEN, CDR2 SYDVKM. Trimming left V 1 base short and J 5 bases short, with 5 bases between. CDR3 loop: CASSLLFETQYF. CDR3 DNA sequence: TGTGCCAGCAGTTTATTGTTCGAGACCCAGTACTTC.

This sequence joins TRBV7-9 and TRBJ1-2, with TRBD1 as a possible D gene (5 bases). Germline loops: CDR1 SEHNR, CDR2 FQNEAQ (reference sequence). The CDR3 totals 15 residues. The V end was cut by 1 base, the J end by 5 bases, with 14 bases between. This chain's CDR3 is CASSLGSGREYGYTF. The CDR3 DNA follows: TGTGCCAGCAGCTTAGGGTCTGGCAGGGAATATGGCTACACCTTC.

There are a few counts of this clone. Other DNA variants within this sample encode the same CDR3. The chain employs TRBV6-6 and TRBJ1-1; tentatively, D is TRBD1 (5 bases). Germline values: CDR1 MNHNY, CDR2 SVGAGI (reference sequence). The length of the CDR3 is 13 residues. With 5 bases removed from V and 0 bases from J, the gap between germline ends came to 7 bases. The CDR3 DNA sequence: TGTGCCAGCAGTCCGGGGCTGAACACTGAAGCTTTCTTT. Translation: CASSPGLNTEAFF.

V gene TRBV28 combines with J gene TRBJ1-2; the D gene is possibly TRBD1 (5 bases). V lost 4 bases, J lost 5 bases, and 14 bases lay in between. Germline-derived CDR1 and CDR2 are MDHEN and SYDVKM. The CDR3 runs 14 residues. This chain's CDR3 is CASSSPRERYGYTF. In DNA, the CDR3 is TGTGCCAGCAGTTCACCCAGGGAGCGGTATGGCTACACCTTC.

The chain combines TRBV27 with TRBJ2-7, with D perhaps matching TRBD2 (5 bases). V was trimmed by 7 bases and J by 2 bases, leaving 12 bases between them. The CDR3 loop spans 13 amino acids. The germline gives CDR1 MNHEY, CDR2 SMNVEV (reference sequence). The chain's CDR3 is CASTGGRAYEQYF. CDR3 bases: TGTGCCAGCACAGGAGGACGAGCCTACGAGCAGTACTTC.

This clone was seen only once. A junction boundary mismatches the germline segment, possibly from a read error. The rearrangement uses TRBV2 and TRBJ2-5; 13 positions agree with TRBD2. The CDR3 is 15 residues long. Per germline, CDR1 SNHLY and CDR2 FYNNEI. CDR3 sequence: CASSEVLRTSGRLHF. The CDR3 nucleotides read TGTGCCAGCAGTGAGGTACTGAGGACTAGCGGGAGATTGCACTTC.

The rearrangement links TRBV28 to TRBJ2-7; 7 positions agree with TRBD2. From germline, CDR1 is MDHEN and CDR2 SYDVKM. J was trimmed by 2 bases and V by 6 bases; bases with no gene match: 7. This CDR3 has 14 residues. CDR3 DNA sequence: TGTGCCAGCAGGCAGACTAGCTTCCCCTACGAGCAGTACTTC. Translated, it gives CASRQTSFPYEQYF.

The rearrangement links TRBV4-1 to TRBJ2-1; D perhaps matches TRBD2 (6 bases). This CDR3 comprises 17 residues. Germline V CDR1 and CDR2: MGHRA, YSYEKL. V was clipped by 0 bases and J by 4 bases, with 16 bases between them. DNA of the CDR3: TGCGCCAGCAGCCAAGATTTGGGGGGAGGCGCTTACAATGAGCAGTTCTTC. Its protein product is CASSQDLGGGAYNEQFF.

The chain uses TRBV27 and TRBJ2-7, with D perhaps TRBD1 or TRBD2 (5 bases each). The V gene lost 5 bases and the J gene lost 6 bases, with 20 bases spanning the gap. The V gene's germline CDR1 is MNHEY and CDR2 SMNVEV (reference sequence). The CDR3 is 15 residues long. The CDR3 DNA follows: TGTGCCAGCAGTCGACCCGGGACCCAGCAGGGCGAGCAGTACTTC. This encodes CASSRPGTQQGEQYF.

This chain connects TRBV5-1 to TRBJ2-3, with 12 bases matching TRBD2. The V gene's germline CDR1 is SGHRS and CDR2 YFSETQ. The V and J ends lost 3 bases and 4 bases, in that order; junction bases with no gene match: 6. The CDR3 is made up of 16 amino acids. The chain's CDR3 is CASSSRLAGESDTQYF. The CDR3 bases are TGCGCCAGCAGCTCTCGACTAGCGGGAGAATCAGATACGCAGTATTTT. Using reference TRBV5-1 and TRBJ2-3 for the parts outside the CDR3, the full variable domain is KAGVTQTPRYLIKTRGQQVTLSCSPISGHRSVSWYQQTPGQGLQFLFEYFSETQRNKGNFPGRFSGRQFSNSRSEMNVSTLELGDSALYLCASSSRLAGESDTQYFGPGTRLTVL.

The chain combines TRBV18 with TRBJ2-3; TRBD2 is a possible D gene (5 bases). V dropped 3 bases and J dropped 5 bases, with 9 bases sitting between them. CDR3 length equals 13 residues. The germline gives CDR1 KGHSH, CDR2 LQKENI. The CDR3 loop reads CASSPGREDTQYF. The CDR3 coding sequence is TGTGCCAGCTCACCGGGCCGGGAAGATACGCAGTATTTT.

This clone was seen once. This rearrangement joins TRBV18 to TRBJ2-3; 7 bases are shared with TRBD2. The V segment lost 5 bases and the J segment 0 bases; nucleotides outside the gene matches: 5. Germline V gene data show CDR1 as KGHSH and CDR2 as LQKENI. This CDR3 contains 15 residues. The CDR3 loop is CASSGLAESTDTQYF. The CDR3 coding sequence is TGTGCCAGCTCAGGGCTAGCGGAGAGCACAGATACGCAGTATTTT.

The chain recombines TRBV6-6 with TRBJ2-1; 7 positions match TRBD1. The CDR3 is 15 residues long. J lost 3 bases, V lost 8 bases, and 10 bases had no gene match. Germline-derived CDR1 and CDR2 are MNHNY and SVGAGI (reference sequence). The CDR3 spells CASSRTGRDYNEQFF. CDR3 bases: TGTGCCAGCTCGCGGACAGGCCGGGACTACAATGAGCAGTTCTTC.

The J gene is TRBJ1-2, the V gene TRBV5-1; D is perhaps TRBD1 (6 bases). V was trimmed by 4 bases and J by 10 bases, leaving 29 bases between them. Germline lookup yields CDR1 SGHRS and CDR2 YFSETQ. This CDR3 is built from 17 residues. CDR3 sequence reads: CASSHLGGGTGSGDYTF. DNA for the CDR3: TGCGCCAGCAGCCATCTAGGCGGGGGCACAGGCTCCGGAGACTACACCTTC. Full variable domain (missing parts from reference TRBV5-1 and TRBJ1-2): KAGVTQTPRYLIKTRGQQVTLSCSPISGHRSVSWYQQTPGQGLQFLFEYFSETQRNKGNFPGRFSGRQFSNSRSEMNVSTLELGDSALYLCASSHLGGGTGSGDYTFGSGTRLTVV.

This clone was observed a few times. The chain has TRBV7-9 and TRBJ2-3; 7 bases fit TRBD2. Germline values: CDR1 SEHNR, CDR2 FQNEAQ (reference sequence). V was pared by 4 bases and J by 2 bases, with 6 bases of the junction left unmatched. This CDR3 region has 15 residues. As DNA, the CDR3 is TGTGCCAGCAGCTCCCTGCGGGGGTACACAGATACGCAGTATTTT. Translating gives CASSSLRGYTDTQYF.

The V and J genes are TRBV7-6 and TRBJ2-1; D unclear. CDR1 SGHVS and CDR2 FNYEAQ come from the germline V gene. V was trimmed by 4 bases and J by 0 bases, leaving 10 bases between them. The CDR3 length is 15 residues. The CDR3 protein is CASSSDKNSYNEQFF. The DNA of the CDR3 is TGTGCCAGCAGCTCCGACAAAAACTCCTACAATGAGCAGTTCTTC.

This clone was seen ten or more times. V usage is TRBV27 and J usage is TRBJ2-3; TRBD2 matches 14 bases. The germline V gene encodes CDR1 MNHEY and CDR2 SMNVEV (reference sequence). The V and J ends lost 4 bases and 4 bases, in that order; junction bases with no gene match: 10. This CDR3 region has 18 residues. CDR3 residues: CASSSNMGLAGEADTQYF. CDR3 in DNA: TGTGCCAGCAGTTCCAACATGGGACTAGCGGGAGAGGCAGATACGCAGTATTTT.

The chain carries TRBV19 and TRBJ2-5; D tentatively fits TRBD1 or TRBD2 (5 bases each). V was shortened by 9 bases and J by 5 bases, with 16 bases between the two germline ends. This CDR3 spans 13 amino acids. The germline V gene has CDR1 LNHDA and CDR2 SQIVND (reference sequence). CDR3 residues: CASWDGTGETQYF. Written as DNA, the CDR3 is TGTGCCAGCTGGGACGGGACGGGGGAGACCCAGTACTTC.

V and J are TRBV7-6 and TRBJ2-3; 13 bases line up with TRBD2. The ends lost 5 bases at V and 4 bases at J; junction bases unmatched: 12. The CDR3 totals 18 residues. Looked up from germline, CDR1 is SGHVS and CDR2 is FNYEAQ. The CDR3 region is CASSPRLGLAGVPDTQYF. CDR3 in DNA: TGTGCCAGCAGCCCCCGCCTTGGACTAGCGGGAGTGCCAGATACGCAGTATTTT.

This clone was seen just once. This chain uses TRBV5-1 with TRBJ2-1; 9 bases are shared with TRBD2. CDR3 length equals 15 residues. The germline V gene encodes CDR1 SGHRS and CDR2 YFSETQ. Trimming cost V 2 bases and J 5 bases; bases outside gene matches: 5. This CDR3 reads CASSFWTSVNNEQFF. Here the CDR3 DNA reads TGCGCCAGCAGCTTTTGGACTAGCGTAAACAATGAGCAGTTCTTC.

The rearrangement joins TRBV2 to TRBJ1-1, with a possible D match to TRBD1 (5 bases). Per the germline V gene, CDR1 is SNHLY and CDR2 is FYNNEI. This CDR3 comprises 15 residues. Between the trimmed V and J ends, which lost 6 bases and 5 bases, there was a span of 19 bases. Here the CDR3 reads CASRRDGQAGTEAFF. Here the CDR3 DNA reads TGTGCCAGCAGGAGGGACGGACAAGCTGGGACTGAAGCTTTCTTT.

This clone turned up a few times. The chain carries TRBV28 and TRBJ2-7; 8 bases line up with TRBD1. Germline V gene data show CDR1 as MDHEN and CDR2 as SYDVKM. The CDR3 contains 13 residues. The V and J ends lost 7 bases and 4 bases, in that order; junction bases with no gene match: 6. In DNA, the CDR3 is TGTGCCAGCAAACAGGGGGATTCATACGAGCAGTACTTC. It codes for CASKQGDSYEQYF. Together with reference TRBV28 and TRBJ2-7, the CDR3 gives the full variable domain: DVKVTQSSRYLVKRTGEKVFLECVQDMDHENMFWYRQDPGLGLRLIYFSYDVKMKEKGDIPEGYSVSREKKERFSLILESASTNQTSMYLCASKQGDSYEQYFGPGTRLTVT.

This clone has just a few counts. The chain couples TRBV4-1 to TRBJ1-6; D possibly corresponds to TRBD1 (5 bases). Trimming took off 3 bases at V and 0 bases at J, with 18 bases between the two ends. This CDR3 has 19 amino acids. Germline assignment: CDR1 MGHRA and CDR2 YSYEKL. This chain's CDR3 is CASSHDGGREGSYNSPLHF. The CDR3 nucleotides read TGCGCCAGCAGCCACGATGGGGGTAGAGAGGGCTCCTATAATTCACCCCTCCACTTT.

This chain uses TRBV27 with TRBJ2-3; the match to TRBD2 covers 10 bases. The V and J ends lost 7 bases and 5 bases, in that order; junction bases with no gene match: 6. This CDR3 is built from 14 residues. Germline V gene lookup returns CDR1 MNHEY and CDR2 SMNVEV (reference sequence). The CDR3 bases are TGTGCCAGCACCCGGACTAGCGGTGAAGATACGCAGTATTTT. Protein sequence: CASTRTSGEDTQYF.